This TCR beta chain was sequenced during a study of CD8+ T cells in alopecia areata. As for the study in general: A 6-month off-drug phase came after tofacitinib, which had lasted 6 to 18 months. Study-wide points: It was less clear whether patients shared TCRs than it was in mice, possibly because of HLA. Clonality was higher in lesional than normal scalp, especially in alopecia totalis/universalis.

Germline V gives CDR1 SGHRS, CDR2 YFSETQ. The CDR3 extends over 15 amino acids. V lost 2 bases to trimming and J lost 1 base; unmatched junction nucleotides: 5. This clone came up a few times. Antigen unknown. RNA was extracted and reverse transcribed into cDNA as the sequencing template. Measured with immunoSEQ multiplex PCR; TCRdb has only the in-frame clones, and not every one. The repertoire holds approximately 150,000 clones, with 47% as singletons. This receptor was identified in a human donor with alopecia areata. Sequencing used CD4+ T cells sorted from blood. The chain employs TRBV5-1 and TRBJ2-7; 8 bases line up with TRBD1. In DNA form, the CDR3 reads TGCGCCAGCAGCTTCCTCCGGGACAGGTCCTACGAGCAGTACTTC. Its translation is CASSFLRDRSYEQYF.